This T cell receptor beta chain was sequenced during a study of T cell clones after liver transplantation. Whole-study context: Post-transplant blood was tracked for graft-donor-reactive T cell clones identified in a pre-transplant mixed lymphocyte reaction. Tolerant meant at least one year fully off immunosuppression without liver enzymes above twice normal.

Germline lookup yields CDR1 MGHRA and CDR2 YSYEKL. The CDR3 loop spans 13 amino acids. Deletions cut 0 bases from V and 8 bases from J, with 10 bases between. Profiling relied on immunoSEQ multiplex PCR, and the TCRdb table lists in-frame clones only, not all of them. In the table there are some 61,000 clones, 60% to 80% of which are singletons. In its sample, this clone was seen a few times. The receptor's source is a human patient who received a liver transplant. T cells may partly derive from the graft donor. The sequencing here drew on CD4+ T cells from blood, taken at the 22-month timepoint. The chain uses TRBV4-1 and TRBJ1-2; D is perhaps TRBD1 (5 bases). The CDR3 DNA sequence: TGCGCCAGCAGCCAAGATCAAAACAGGGGCTACACCTTC. Translation: CASSQDQNRGYTF.